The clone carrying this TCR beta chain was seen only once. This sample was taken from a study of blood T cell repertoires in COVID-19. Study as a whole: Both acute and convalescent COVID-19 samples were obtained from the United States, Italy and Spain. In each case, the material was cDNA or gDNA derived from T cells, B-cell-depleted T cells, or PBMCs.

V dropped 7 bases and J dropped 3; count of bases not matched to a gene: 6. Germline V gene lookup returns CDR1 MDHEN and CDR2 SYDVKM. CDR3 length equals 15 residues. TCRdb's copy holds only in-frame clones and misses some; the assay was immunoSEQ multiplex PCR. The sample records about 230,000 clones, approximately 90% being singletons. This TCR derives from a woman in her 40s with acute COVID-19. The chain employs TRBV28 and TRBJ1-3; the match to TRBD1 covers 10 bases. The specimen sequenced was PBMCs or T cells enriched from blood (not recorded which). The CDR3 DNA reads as TGTGCCAGCAAGGGGACAGGGGTTATTGGAAACACCATATATTTT. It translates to CASKGTGVIGNTIYF.